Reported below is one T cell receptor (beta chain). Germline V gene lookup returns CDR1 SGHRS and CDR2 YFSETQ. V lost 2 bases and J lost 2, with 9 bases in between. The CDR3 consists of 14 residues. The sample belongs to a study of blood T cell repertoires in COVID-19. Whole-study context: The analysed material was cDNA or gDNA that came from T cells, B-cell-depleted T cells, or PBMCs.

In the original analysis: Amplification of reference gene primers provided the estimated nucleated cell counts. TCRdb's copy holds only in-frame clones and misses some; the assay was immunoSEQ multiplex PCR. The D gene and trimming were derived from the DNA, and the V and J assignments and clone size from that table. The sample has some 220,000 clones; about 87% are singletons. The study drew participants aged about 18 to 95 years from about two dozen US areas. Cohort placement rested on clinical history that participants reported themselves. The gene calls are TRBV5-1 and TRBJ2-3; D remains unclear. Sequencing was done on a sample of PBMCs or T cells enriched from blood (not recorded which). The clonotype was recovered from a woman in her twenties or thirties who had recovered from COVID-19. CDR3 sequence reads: CASSFRINTDTQYF. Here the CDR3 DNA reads TGCGCCAGCAGCTTCAGGATCAACACAGATACGCAGTATTTT.